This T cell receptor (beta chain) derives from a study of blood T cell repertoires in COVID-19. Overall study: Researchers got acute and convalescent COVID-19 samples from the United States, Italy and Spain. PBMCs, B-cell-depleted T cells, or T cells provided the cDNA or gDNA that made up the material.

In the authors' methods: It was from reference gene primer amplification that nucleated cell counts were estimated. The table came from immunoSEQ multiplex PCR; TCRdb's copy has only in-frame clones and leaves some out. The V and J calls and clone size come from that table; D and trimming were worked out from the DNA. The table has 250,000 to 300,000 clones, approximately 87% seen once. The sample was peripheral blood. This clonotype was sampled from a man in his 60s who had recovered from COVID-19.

The CDR3 region has the DNA TGTGCCAGCAGTGAAACAGGGTATAGATCCTACACCTTC. It yields the protein CASSETGYRSYTF. V and J are TRBV6-1 and TRBJ1-2; D perhaps matches TRBD1 (6 bases). Per germline, CDR1 MNHNS and CDR2 SASEGT. This CDR3 comprises 13 residues. V was clipped by 2 bases and J by 10 bases, with 14 bases between them.